This T cell receptor (beta chain) was captured in a study of STAT3 mutations in large granular lymphocyte leukemia. Study-wide context: Among longitudinally sequenced T-LGLL patients, roughly half had canonical activating STAT3 mutations detected. Overall study results and limits: All newly emerging clones after therapy were STAT3 wild type. In several patients, dominant TCR clone burden exceeded STAT3 mutant burden, suggesting STAT3 mutation arose secondarily. In T-cell large granular lymphocyte leukemia, about half of patients showed multiple immunodominant subclonotypes.

The protocol was immunoSEQ multiplex PCR, while the TCRdb copy is restricted to in-frame clones and leaves out a portion. The repertoire has 8,000 to 13,000 clones, roughly 87% of them found once; the top ten carry roughly a quarter. For this clone: What it binds is unknown.

With 1 base removed from V and 12 bases from J, the gap between germline ends came to 10 bases. The CDR3 sequence is 12 residues long. Germline loops: CDR1 SEHNR, CDR2 FQNEAQ (reference sequence). The clonotype was recovered from a man aged 55-75 years with T-cell large granular lymphocyte leukemia. Some clones in this sample may be carry-over from other donors' samples. Material for sequencing was peripheral blood mononuclear cells. The rearrangement joins TRBV7-9 to TRBJ1-5; possibly TRBD1 for D (5 bases). The CDR3 DNA follows: TGTGCCAGCAGCTTAGACTGGGGCGGCCAGCATTTT. Protein sequence: CASSLDWGGQHF.